This entry lists 16 T cell receptor beta chains sequenced from one sample in a study of T cell responses to AZD1222 COVID-19 vaccine. The repertoire was sequenced with immunoSEQ multiplex PCR; TCRdb's copy has only in-frame clones and lacks some. The sample lists fewer than 150,000 clones; roughly 91% were seen once. The sample in question was peripheral blood, obtained 28 days after the second AZD1222 dose. Receptors were obtained from an adult who received the AZD1222 COVID-19 vaccine.

This chain links TRBV5-4 with TRBJ1-2; D uncertain. Germline CDR1 reads SGHNT; CDR2 reads YYREEE (reference sequence). V was trimmed by 0 bases and J by 1 base, leaving 10 bases between them. The CDR3 contains 15 residues. The CDR3 nucleotides read TGTGCCAGCAGCTTGGGTAGGGTAGTTAACTATGGCTACACCTTC. As protein: CASSLGRVVNYGYTF.

The CDR3 nucleotides read TGCGCCAGCAGCTTGGAAGGGGCGAACACTGAAGCTTTCTTT. Residues: CASSLEGANTEAFF. This chain joins TRBV5-1 and TRBJ1-1, with a possible D match to TRBD1 (5 bases). The germline CDR1 and CDR2 sequences are SGHRS and YFSETQ. Between the trimmed V and J ends, which lost 0 bases and 1 base, there was a span of 7 bases. The CDR3 has 14 residues.

The rearrangement uses TRBV15 and TRBJ1-2; 9 nucleotides align to TRBD1. With V trimmed by 2 bases and J by 2 bases, 9 bases remained unmatched. Germline-derived CDR1 and CDR2 are LNHNV and YYDKDF (reference sequence). The CDR3 runs 17 residues. The CDR3 here is CATSRNNPTGGNYGYTF. As DNA, the CDR3 is TGTGCCACCAGCAGAAACAACCCGACAGGGGGAAACTATGGCTACACCTTC.

The gene calls are TRBV19 and TRBJ2-5; 11 bases match TRBD2. CDR1 LNHDA and CDR2 SQIVND come from the germline V gene (reference sequence). This CDR3 spans 16 amino acids. J gave up 1 base and V 1 base, and 2 bases lay outside the gene matches. CDR3 residues: CASSIGGTSGQETQYF. The CDR3 bases are TGTGCCAGTAGTATAGGCGGGACTAGCGGCCAAGAGACCCAGTACTTC.

This clone was observed a single time. This rearrangement joins TRBV9 to TRBJ1-2, with D tentatively TRBD1 (5 bases). This CDR3 has 15 amino acids. V lost 0 bases and J lost 8, with 17 bases in between. Germline CDR1 and CDR2: SGDLS and YYNGEE. The CDR3 sequence: CASSVVGGLVTGYTF. CDR3 nucleotides: TGTGCCAGCAGCGTAGTGGGGGGACTGGTGACGGGCTACACCTTC.

This clone was seen just once. The genes are TRBV5-6 and TRBJ1-4; D gene ambiguous. The CDR3 is made up of 14 amino acids. Trimming left V 2 bases short and J 2 bases short, with 7 bases between. CDR1 is SGHDT, CDR2 YYEEEE, per germline. DNA for the CDR3: TGTGCCAGCAGCTTTGGCCGGACTAATGAAAAACTGTTTTTT. Translation gives CASSFGRTNEKLFF.

The chain couples TRBV12-5 to TRBJ1-1, with 11 positions matching TRBD1. Losses at the gene ends were 2 bases for V and 3 bases for J; bases not matched to a gene: 5. CDR3 length: 16 amino acids. CDR1 LGHNT and CDR2 FRNRAP come from the germline V gene. CDR3 sequence: CASGLTAGQGDTEAFF. Written as DNA, the CDR3 is TGTGCTAGTGGTTTGACCGCGGGACAGGGGGACACTGAAGCTTTCTTT.

The chain is built from TRBV19 and TRBJ1-1; no clear D gene. Germline assignment: CDR1 LNHDA and CDR2 SQIVND (reference sequence). Trimming stripped 8 bases from V and 1 base from J, with 11 bases between. The CDR3 runs 13 residues. In nucleotides, the CDR3 is TGTGCCAGTGGAGGATTTGGGAACACTGAAGCTTTCTTT. Protein: CASGGFGNTEAFF.

The genes are TRBV6-2 or TRBV6-3 and TRBJ2-7; 10 nucleotides line up with TRBD2. This CDR3 is built from 16 residues. V gave up 2 bases and J gave up 2 bases; unmatched junction bases: 6. Germline values: CDR1 MNHEY, CDR2 SVGEGT. This chain's CDR3 is CASSYRKLAGAYEQYF. Written as DNA, the CDR3 is TGTGCCAGCAGTTACCGAAAGCTAGCGGGGGCCTACGAGCAGTACTTC.

The chain couples TRBV12-5 to TRBJ2-2; unclear D gene. V was trimmed by 3 bases and J by 6 bases, leaving 5 bases between them. Germline CDR1 is LGHNT and CDR2 is FRNRAP. CDR3 length: 12 amino acids. The DNA of the CDR3 is TGTGCTAGTGGTTTTCTGTCCGGGGAGCTGTTTTTT. This encodes CASGFLSGELFF. The variable domain in full, completed from reference TRBV12-5 and TRBJ2-2, reads DARVTQTPRHKVTEMGQEVTMRCQPILGHNTVFWYRQTMMQGLELLAYFRNRAPLDDSGMPKDRFSAEMPDATLATLKIQPSEPRDSAVYFCASGFLSGELFFGEGSRLTVL.

The genes are TRBV7-9 and TRBJ2-3; D is unclear. Germline assignment: CDR1 SEHNR and CDR2 FQNEAQ (reference sequence). Trimming took 5 bases from V and 7 from J, leaving 22 bases between them. This CDR3 has 16 residues. CDR3 region: CASSQRVYSDSNTQYF. The CDR3 DNA follows: TGTGCCAGCAGCCAACGGGTTTACAGTGACTCGAATACGCAGTATTTT.

The chain couples TRBV28 to TRBJ2-5, with D perhaps matching TRBD1 (5 bases). CDR3 size: 13 residues. The germline V gene has CDR1 MDHEN and CDR2 SYDVKM. The V end lost 4 bases, the J end lost 7 bases, and 13 bases lay between the germline ends. CDR3: CASSSQGRTTQYF. The CDR3 region has the DNA TGTGCCAGCAGTTCGCAGGGCCGAACGACCCAGTACTTC.

The CDR3, as DNA: TGTGCCAGTAGTTACCCCCGGGGCAGCTCCTACAATGAGCAGTTCTTC. This translates into CASSYPRGSSYNEQFF. The chain uses TRBV19 and TRBJ2-1; the D gene could be TRBD1 or TRBD2 (5 bases each). V shed 5 bases and J shed 0 bases, with 14 bases lying between them. Germline CDR1 LNHDA, CDR2 SQIVND (reference sequence). The CDR3 is 16 amino acids. The variable domain in full, with the rest retrieved from reference TRBV19 and TRBJ2-1, is DGGITQSPKYLFRKEGQNVTLSCEQNLNHDAMYWYRQDPGQGLRLIYYSQIVNDFQKGDIAEGYSVSREKKESFPLTVTSAQKNPTAFYLCASSYPRGSSYNEQFFGPGTRLTVL.

The rearrangement uses TRBV14 and TRBJ1-6; D may be TRBD1 (5 bases). This CDR3 has 18 residues. V was clipped by 1 base and J by 0 bases, with 13 bases between them. CDR1 is SGHDN, CDR2 FVKESK, per germline. The CDR3 sequence: CASSQGAGQVSYNSPLHF. CDR3 in DNA: TGTGCCAGCAGCCAAGGGGCAGGACAAGTCTCCTATAATTCACCCCTCCACTTT.

This clone was found a few times. V is TRBV2 and J is TRBJ2-7; D might be TRBD1 (6 bases). The length of the CDR3 is 14 residues. Trimming took 6 bases from V and 4 from J, leaving 16 bases between them. Germline V gene data show CDR1 as SNHLY and CDR2 as FYNNEI. Written as DNA, the CDR3 is TGTGCCAGCAGGGGTACTCAGGGGTGGTACGAGCAGTACTTC. Translating gives CASRGTQGWYEQYF. Full variable domain (outside the CDR3, taken from reference TRBV2 and TRBJ2-7): EPEVTQTPSHQVTQMGQEVILRCVPISNHLYFYWYRQILGQKVEFLVSFYNNEISEKSEIFDDQFSVERPDGSNFTLKIRSTKLEDSAMYFCASRGTQGWYEQYFGPGTRLTVT.

J is TRBJ1-6 and V is TRBV4-1; 10 bases fit TRBD1. This CDR3 comprises 16 residues. Germline V gene data show CDR1 as MGHRA and CDR2 as YSYEKL. V was pared by 0 bases and J by 10 bases, with 6 bases of the junction left unmatched. The CDR3 sequence is CASSQEPGTGVSPLHF. The CDR3 bases are TGCGCCAGCAGCCAAGAACCCGGGACAGGGGTGTCACCCCTCCACTTT.